These 20 T cell receptor beta chains were all obtained from the same sample, sequenced in a study of a mutant IDH1 vaccine in newly diagnosed glioma. No antigen has been assigned to these receptors. The method was immunoSEQ multiplex PCR; TCRdb's version includes in-frame clones alone and lacks a portion of them. The table has fewer than 65,000 clones, 80% seen once. Time point here: week 11, during vaccination. The study gave 300 ug of mutant IDH1 20-mer peptide per vaccine dose, with topical imiquimod. The sequenced sample was PBMCs, obtained from a glioma patient whose treatment included an IDH1 peptide vaccine. The receptors originated from a man aged 50 to 59 with glioma.

This rearrangement joins TRBV27 to TRBJ2-3; TRBD2 matches at 8 bases. V shed 4 bases and J 3 bases; nucleotides not matched to a gene: 9. Germline assignment: CDR1 MNHEY and CDR2 SMNVEV (reference sequence). CDR3 length: 16 amino acids. As DNA, the CDR3 is TGTGCCAGCAGTTCTCGACTAGCGTTAGGTACAGATACGCAGTATTTT. It yields the protein CASSSRLALGTDTQYF.

This CDR3 reads CASSASRGGGHTDTQYF. The CDR3, as DNA: TGCGCCAGCAGCGCGAGCCGGGGGGGTGGGCACACAGATACGCAGTATTTT. V gene TRBV5-1 combines with J gene TRBJ2-3; 8 bases agree with TRBD2. CDR1 SGHRS and CDR2 YFSETQ come from the germline V gene. J lost 2 bases, V lost 4 bases, and 12 bases had no gene match. The CDR3 length is 17 residues.

The chain is built from TRBV7-9 and TRBJ2-3, with a tentative D call TRBD1 (5 bases). Germline V gene sequence: CDR1 SEHNR, CDR2 FQNEAQ (reference sequence). The CDR3 runs to 17 residues. V was clipped by 0 bases and J by 0 bases, with 13 bases between them. CDR3 sequence reads: CASSLAAQAKSTDTQYF. CDR3 nucleotides: TGTGCCAGCAGCTTAGCGGCACAGGCGAAAAGCACAGATACGCAGTATTTT. Drawing the rest from reference TRBV7-9 and TRBJ2-3, the complete variable domain is DTGVSQNPRHKITKRGQNVTFRCDPISEHNRLYWYRQTLGQGPEFLTYFQNEAQLEKSRLLSDRFSAERPKGSFSTLEIQRTEQGDSAMYLCASSLAAQAKSTDTQYFGPGTRLTVL.

The rearrangement joins TRBV10-3 to TRBJ2-6; TRBD1 agrees at 11 bases. The CDR3 loop spans 16 amino acids. Germline-derived CDR1 and CDR2 are ENHRY and SYGVKD. Germline trimming cut 6 bases from V and 2 bases from J; bases unmatched to any gene: 3. CDR3 bases: TGTGCCATCAGGGGACAGGGGGGGACTGGGGCCAACGTCCTGACTTTC. Translated, it gives CAIRGQGGTGANVLTF.

J is TRBJ1-2 and V is TRBV2; D unresolved. V was clipped by 2 bases and J by 4 bases, with 17 bases between them. This CDR3 region has 16 residues. Germline V gives CDR1 SNHLY, CDR2 FYNNEI. CDR3 sequence: CASSEFRDPAVYGYTF. The CDR3 nucleotides read TGTGCCAGCAGTGAATTTAGGGATCCCGCGGTCTATGGCTACACCTTC.

This clone was seen once. The gene calls are TRBV18 and TRBJ1-2; the D gene is possibly TRBD1 (5 bases). The CDR3 totals 15 residues. Germline V gene sequence: CDR1 KGHSH, CDR2 LQKENI. V shed 2 bases and J shed 0 bases, with 10 bases lying between them. The CDR3: CASSPSNRPNYGYTF. The CDR3 DNA follows: TGTGCCAGCTCACCATCTAACAGGCCTAACTATGGCTACACCTTC.

V and J are TRBV10-3 and TRBJ2-7; 8 bases map to TRBD1. Germline V gives CDR1 ENHRY, CDR2 SYGVKD. The CDR3 is made up of 13 amino acids. The V and J ends lost 4 bases and 1 base, in that order; junction bases with no gene match: 0. CDR3 in amino acids: CAISGDRSYEQYF. In DNA, the CDR3 is TGTGCCATCAGTGGGGACAGGTCCTACGAGCAGTACTTC.

This sequence joins TRBV2 and TRBJ2-7; TRBD1 matches at 8 bases. The CDR3 contains 15 residues. V dropped 6 bases and J dropped 4; count of bases not matched to a gene: 11. Germline V CDR1 and CDR2: SNHLY, FYNNEI. The CDR3 nucleotides read TGTGCCAGCAGCCGACTAGACAGGGGTGGGTACGAGCAGTACTTC. It translates to CASSRLDRGGYEQYF.

The gene calls are TRBV5-1 and TRBJ2-7; 14 bases are a match to TRBD2. Germline V gene data show CDR1 as SGHRS and CDR2 as YFSETQ. V lost 5 bases to trimming and J lost 6 bases; unmatched junction nucleotides: 4. This CDR3 region has 14 residues. This chain's CDR3 is CASRPGLAGVEQYF. CDR3 nucleotides: TGCGCCAGCAGACCGGGACTAGCGGGAGTCGAGCAGTACTTC.

This clone was recorded once. V is TRBV27 and J is TRBJ1-2; D is unresolved. Trimming took off 3 bases at V and 8 bases at J, with 16 bases between the two ends. The V gene's germline CDR1 is MNHEY and CDR2 SMNVEV (reference sequence). The CDR3 consists of 14 residues. In DNA, the CDR3 is TGTGCCAGCAGTTTTTCACCTTCGGGAGAAGGCTACACCTTC. Amino acid sequence: CASSFSPSGEGYTF.

The chain is built from TRBV27 and TRBJ2-5; D not certain. This CDR3 is built from 11 residues. V shed 8 bases and J shed 8 bases, with 12 bases lying between them. Germline values: CDR1 MNHEY, CDR2 SMNVEV (reference sequence). The CDR3 here is CASRSALTQYF. As DNA, the CDR3 is TGTGCCAGCCGCTCGGCCCTTACCCAGTACTTC.

This clone has more than one count but fewer than ten. Other DNA sequences in this sample translate to the same CDR3. V is TRBV9 and J is TRBJ2-5; D call uncertain. The CDR3 runs 14 residues. Germline V gives CDR1 SGDLS, CDR2 YYNGEE. V was trimmed by 0 bases and J by 1 base, leaving 7 bases between them. CDR3 DNA sequence: TGTGCCAGCAGCGTAGGAACGGTCCAAGAGACCCAGTACTTC. Translation gives CASSVGTVQETQYF.

The genes are TRBV2 and TRBJ1-2; tentative D call: TRBD1 (6 bases). The germline V gene encodes CDR1 SNHLY and CDR2 FYNNEI. The CDR3 has 15 amino acids. The V gene lost 5 bases and the J gene lost 6 bases, with 19 bases spanning the gap. CDR3 in amino acids: CASSRKDSLANGYTF. The CDR3 coding sequence is TGTGCCAGCAGTCGGAAGGACAGCCTGGCGAATGGCTACACCTTC.

The chain links TRBV9 to TRBJ2-3; 7 nucleotides match TRBD2. The CDR3 is 14 amino acids. Trimming cost V 0 bases and J 6 bases; bases outside gene matches: 4. CDR1 is SGDLS, CDR2 YYNGEE, per germline. Here the CDR3 reads CASSVGQGGDTQYF. The CDR3 bases are TGTGCCAGCAGCGTAGGGCAGGGAGGGGATACGCAGTATTTT.

For this clone: The sample contains more than one DNA sequence encoding this CDR3. This chain links TRBV7-2 with TRBJ1-3; tentative D call: TRBD1 (6 bases). CDR1 is SGHTA, CDR2 FQGNSA, per germline. This CDR3 has 15 residues. V was clipped by 5 bases and J by 3 bases, with 14 bases between them. The CDR3 protein is CASSRLGGNGNTIYF. The CDR3 region has the DNA TGTGCCAGCAGCCGATTAGGGGGGAATGGAAACACCATATATTTT.

The chain recombines TRBV6-5 with TRBJ2-2, with D maybe TRBD2 (5 bases). This CDR3 region has 14 residues. Between the trimmed V and J ends, which lost 5 bases and 2 bases, there was a span of 9 bases. Germline V gives CDR1 MNHEY, CDR2 SVGAGI. CDR3 sequence: CASSPGLNTGELFF. In nucleotides, the CDR3 is TGTGCCAGCAGTCCAGGACTCAACACCGGGGAGCTGTTTTTT.

The chain is built from TRBV7-9 and TRBJ1-4; no firm D call. V was shortened by 5 bases and J by 4 bases, with 14 bases between the two germline ends. Germline V gives CDR1 SEHNR, CDR2 FQNEAQ (reference sequence). The CDR3 spans 15 residues. This chain's CDR3 is CASSVRHRLNEKLFF. The CDR3 nucleotides read TGTGCCAGCAGCGTCCGACACCGGCTTAATGAAAAACTGTTTTTT.

The V gene is TRBV6-5, the J gene TRBJ2-1, with D perhaps given as TRBD1 or TRBD2 (5 bases each). The CDR3 covers 14 residues. Germline V gene lookup returns CDR1 MNHEY and CDR2 SVGAGI. Trimming stripped 2 bases from V and 6 bases from J, with 11 bases between. CDR3 loop: CASSYGGKGNEQFF. The DNA for the CDR3 is TGTGCCAGCAGTTACGGGGGAAAGGGCAATGAGCAGTTCTTC.

The chain links TRBV27 to TRBJ2-3; D might be TRBD1 or TRBD2, each matching 5 bases. The CDR3 is 14 amino acids. Trimming left V 7 bases short and J 0 bases short, with 11 bases between. CDR1 and CDR2 (germline): MNHEY, SMNVEV (reference sequence). The CDR3 reads CASKGRTSTDTQYF. CDR3 DNA: TGTGCCAGCAAGGGGAGAACTAGCACAGATACGCAGTATTTT.

The chain employs TRBV6-1 and TRBJ1-2; D is uncertain. The CDR3 sequence is 15 residues long. V was cut by 1 base and J by 4 bases, with 13 bases left in between. Germline CDR1 is MNHNS and CDR2 is SASEGT. The CDR3 sequence is CASSEDSAVSYGYTF. The CDR3 nucleotides read TGTGCCAGCAGTGAAGACTCGGCAGTCTCCTATGGCTACACCTTC.